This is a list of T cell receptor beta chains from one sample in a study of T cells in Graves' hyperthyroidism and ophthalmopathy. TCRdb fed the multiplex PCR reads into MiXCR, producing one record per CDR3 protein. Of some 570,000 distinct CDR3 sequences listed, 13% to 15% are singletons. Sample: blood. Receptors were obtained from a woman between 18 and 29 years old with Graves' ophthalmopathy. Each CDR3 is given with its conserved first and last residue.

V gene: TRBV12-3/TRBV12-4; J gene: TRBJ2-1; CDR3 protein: CASSGRLAGEQFF
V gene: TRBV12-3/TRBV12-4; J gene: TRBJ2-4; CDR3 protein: CASSLDRGVAKNIQYF
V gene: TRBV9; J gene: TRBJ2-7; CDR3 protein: CASSVGLAGAMGEQYF
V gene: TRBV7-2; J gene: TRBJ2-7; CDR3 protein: CASSFRYGRSYEQYF
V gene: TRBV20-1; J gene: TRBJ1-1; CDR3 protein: CSARPLQGTEAFF
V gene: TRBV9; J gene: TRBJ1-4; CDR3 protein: CASSEGQNEKLFF
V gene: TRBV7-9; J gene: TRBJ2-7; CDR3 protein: CASSLLLSDSYEQYF
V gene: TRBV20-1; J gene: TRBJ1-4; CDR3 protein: CSARGGSEKLFF
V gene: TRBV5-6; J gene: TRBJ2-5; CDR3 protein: CASSSLMGLAGGIWEETQYF
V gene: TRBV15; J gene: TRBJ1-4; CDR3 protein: CATSSRGRDEKLFF
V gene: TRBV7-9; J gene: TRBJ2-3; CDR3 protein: CASSLFGLAEGGKSTDTQYF
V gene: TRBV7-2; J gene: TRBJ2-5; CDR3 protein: CASSPRRAVRGQETQYF
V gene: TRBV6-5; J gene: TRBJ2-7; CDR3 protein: CASSYAGPTSYEQYF
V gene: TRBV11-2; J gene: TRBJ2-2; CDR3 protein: CASSSNPGQGGTGELFF
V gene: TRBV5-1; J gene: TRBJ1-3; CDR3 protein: CASSLGRSGNTIYF
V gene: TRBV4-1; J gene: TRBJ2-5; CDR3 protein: CASSQGDYQETQYF
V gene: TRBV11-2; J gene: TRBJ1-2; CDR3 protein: CASSLNVRPNYGYTF
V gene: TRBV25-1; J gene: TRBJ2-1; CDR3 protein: CARSGQGLSSYNEQFF
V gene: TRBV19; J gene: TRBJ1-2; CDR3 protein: CASSTLQRLMHGYTF
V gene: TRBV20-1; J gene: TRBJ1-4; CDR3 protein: CSARGAGATNEKLFF
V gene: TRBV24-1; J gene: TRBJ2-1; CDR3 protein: CATSDTSGSFYNEQFF
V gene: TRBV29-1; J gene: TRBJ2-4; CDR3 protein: CSVEGEAPAAKNIQYF
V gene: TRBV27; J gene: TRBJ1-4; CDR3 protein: CASSSYRETLEKLFF
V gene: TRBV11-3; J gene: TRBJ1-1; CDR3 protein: CASSSGQINEAFF
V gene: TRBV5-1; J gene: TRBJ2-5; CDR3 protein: CASSLGLRREETQYF
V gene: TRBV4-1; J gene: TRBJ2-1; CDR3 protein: CASSRGLAGGPNEQFF
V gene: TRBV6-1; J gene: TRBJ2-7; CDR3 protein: CASSPRTSGNEQYF
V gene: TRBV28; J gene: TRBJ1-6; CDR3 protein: CASSYERNSPLHF
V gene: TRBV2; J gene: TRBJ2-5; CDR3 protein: CASRLAGGRRETQYF
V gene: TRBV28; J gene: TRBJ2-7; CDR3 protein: CASSLYPSNYEQYF
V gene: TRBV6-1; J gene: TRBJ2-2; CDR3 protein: CASSDTTGGTGELFF
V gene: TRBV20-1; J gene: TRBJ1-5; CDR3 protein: CSAQINSNQPQHF
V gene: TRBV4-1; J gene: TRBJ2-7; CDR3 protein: CASSEGGFSYEQYF
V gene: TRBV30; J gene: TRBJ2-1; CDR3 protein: CAWSVLARPYNEQFF
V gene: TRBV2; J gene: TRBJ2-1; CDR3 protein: CASSVSILLSREQFF
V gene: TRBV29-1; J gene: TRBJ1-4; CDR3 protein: CSVATGSRANEKLFF
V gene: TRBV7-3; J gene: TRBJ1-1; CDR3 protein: CASSSGGQYAEAFF
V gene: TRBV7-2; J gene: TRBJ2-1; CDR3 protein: CASSSSVGGGGEQFF
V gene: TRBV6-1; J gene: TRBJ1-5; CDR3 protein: CASSEAAGGNQPQHF
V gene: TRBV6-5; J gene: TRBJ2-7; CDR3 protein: CASSYSRTDIYEQYF
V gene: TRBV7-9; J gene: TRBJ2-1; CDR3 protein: CASSLVGSGRRYEQFF